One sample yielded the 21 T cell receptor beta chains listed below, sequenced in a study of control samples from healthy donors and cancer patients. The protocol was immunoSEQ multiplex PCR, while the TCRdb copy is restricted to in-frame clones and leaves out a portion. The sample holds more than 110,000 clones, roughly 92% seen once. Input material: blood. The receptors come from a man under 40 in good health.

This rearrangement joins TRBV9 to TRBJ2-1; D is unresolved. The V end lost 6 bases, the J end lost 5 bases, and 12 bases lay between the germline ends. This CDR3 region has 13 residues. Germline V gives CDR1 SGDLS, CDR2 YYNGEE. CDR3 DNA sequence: TGTGCCAGCAATAATTTAGGTGACAATGAGCAGTTCTTC. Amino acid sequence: CASNNLGDNEQFF.

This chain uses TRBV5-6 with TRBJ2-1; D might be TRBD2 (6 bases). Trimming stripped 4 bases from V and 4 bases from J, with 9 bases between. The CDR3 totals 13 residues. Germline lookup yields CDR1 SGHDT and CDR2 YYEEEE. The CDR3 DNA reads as TGTGCCAGCAGCCCGGGACTTTACAATGAGCAGTTCTTC. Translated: CASSPGLYNEQFF.

CDR3 sequence: CASSLGGNTEAFF. CDR3 coding DNA: TGCGCCAGCAGCTTAGGGGGGAACACTGAAGCTTTCTTT. The rearrangement joins TRBV5-1 to TRBJ1-1, with D perhaps matching TRBD1 (6 bases). Germline V gives CDR1 SGHRS, CDR2 YFSETQ. V lost 2 bases and J 1 base, leaving 6 bases between the germline ends. The CDR3 spans 13 residues.

The CDR3 DNA reads TGTGCCAGCAGCCCCTCACTAGCGGGAGGTTTACAAGAGACCCAGTACTTC. This gives the protein CASSPSLAGGLQETQYF. The chain couples TRBV7-9 to TRBJ2-5, with 12 bases aligning to TRBD2. The CDR3 spans 17 residues. Germline trimming cut 5 bases from V and 2 bases from J; bases unmatched to any gene: 9. Germline V gene lookup returns CDR1 SEHNR and CDR2 FQNEAQ (reference sequence).

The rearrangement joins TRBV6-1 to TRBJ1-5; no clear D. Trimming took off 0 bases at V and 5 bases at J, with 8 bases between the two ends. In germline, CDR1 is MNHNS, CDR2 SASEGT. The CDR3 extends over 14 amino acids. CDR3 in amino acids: CASSEAGGYQPQHF. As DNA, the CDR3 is TGTGCCAGCAGTGAAGCGGGAGGGTATCAGCCCCAGCATTTT.

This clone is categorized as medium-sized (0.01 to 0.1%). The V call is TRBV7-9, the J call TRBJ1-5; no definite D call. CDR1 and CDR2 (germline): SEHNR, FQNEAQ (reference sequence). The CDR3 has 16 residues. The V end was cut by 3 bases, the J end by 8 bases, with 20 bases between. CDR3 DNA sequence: TGTGCCAGCAGCTTTGGTCTAGAGGGAGGTCAGGAGCCCCAGCATTTT. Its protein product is CASSFGLEGGQEPQHF.

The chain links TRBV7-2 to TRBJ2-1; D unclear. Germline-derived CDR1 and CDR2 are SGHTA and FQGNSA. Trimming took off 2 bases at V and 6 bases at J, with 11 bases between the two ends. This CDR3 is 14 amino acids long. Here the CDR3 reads CASSLLASSNEQFF. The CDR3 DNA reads TGTGCCAGCAGCTTACTTGCTAGTAGCAATGAGCAGTTCTTC.

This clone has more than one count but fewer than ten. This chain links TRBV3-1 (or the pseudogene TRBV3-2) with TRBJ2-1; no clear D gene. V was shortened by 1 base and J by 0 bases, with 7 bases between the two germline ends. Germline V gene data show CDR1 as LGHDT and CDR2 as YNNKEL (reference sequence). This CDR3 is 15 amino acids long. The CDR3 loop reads CASSQGTDSYNEQFF. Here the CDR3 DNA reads TGTGCCAGCAGCCAAGGGACGGACTCCTACAATGAGCAGTTCTTC.

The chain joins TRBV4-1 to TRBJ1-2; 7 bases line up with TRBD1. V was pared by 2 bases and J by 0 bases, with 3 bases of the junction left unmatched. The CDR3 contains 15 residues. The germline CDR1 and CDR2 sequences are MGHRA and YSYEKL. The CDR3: CASSQSGQSNYGYTF. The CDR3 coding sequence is TGCGCCAGCAGCCAATCGGGACAGTCTAACTATGGCTACACCTTC.

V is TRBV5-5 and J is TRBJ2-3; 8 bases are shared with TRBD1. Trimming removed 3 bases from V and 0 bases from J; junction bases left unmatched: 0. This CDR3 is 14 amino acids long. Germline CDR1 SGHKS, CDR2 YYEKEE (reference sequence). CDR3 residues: CASSWTGSTDTQYF. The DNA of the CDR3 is TGTGCCAGCAGCTGGACAGGGAGCACAGATACGCAGTATTTT.

In nucleotides, the CDR3 is TGTGCCAGCAGCTTGGGTGCGGGAACTACAGATACGCAGTATTTT. Amino acids: CASSLGAGTTDTQYF. This rearrangement joins TRBV5-4 to TRBJ2-3, with D maybe TRBD2 (6 bases). The CDR3 contains 15 residues. V lost 0 bases and J lost 3, with 11 bases in between. Germline CDR1 and CDR2: SGHNT and YYREEE (reference sequence).

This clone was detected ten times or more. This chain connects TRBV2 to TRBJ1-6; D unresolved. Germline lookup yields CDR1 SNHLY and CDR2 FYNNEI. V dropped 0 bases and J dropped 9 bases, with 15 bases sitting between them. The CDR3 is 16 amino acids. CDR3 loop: CASSEATSVVGSPLHF. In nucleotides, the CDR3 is TGTGCCAGCAGTGAAGCGACCAGTGTGGTGGGTTCACCCCTCCACTTT.

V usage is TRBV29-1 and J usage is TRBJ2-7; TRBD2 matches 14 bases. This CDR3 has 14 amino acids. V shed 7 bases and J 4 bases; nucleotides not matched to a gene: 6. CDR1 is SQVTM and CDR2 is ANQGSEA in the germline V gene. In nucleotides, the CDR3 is TGCAGCGCAACGACTAGCGGGAGGGGGTACGAGCAGTACTTC. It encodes CSATTSGRGYEQYF.

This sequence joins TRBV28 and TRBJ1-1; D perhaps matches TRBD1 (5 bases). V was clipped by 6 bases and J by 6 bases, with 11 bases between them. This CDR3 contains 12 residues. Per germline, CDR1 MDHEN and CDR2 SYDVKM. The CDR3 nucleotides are TGTGCCAGCAGCCCAGGGAGCTCTGAAGCTTTCTTT. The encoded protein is CASSPGSSEAFF. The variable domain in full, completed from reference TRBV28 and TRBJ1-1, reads DVKVTQSSRYLVKRTGEKVFLECVQDMDHENMFWYRQDPGLGLRLIYFSYDVKMKEKGDIPEGYSVSREKKERFSLILESASTNQTSMYLCASSPGSSEAFFGQGTRLTVV.

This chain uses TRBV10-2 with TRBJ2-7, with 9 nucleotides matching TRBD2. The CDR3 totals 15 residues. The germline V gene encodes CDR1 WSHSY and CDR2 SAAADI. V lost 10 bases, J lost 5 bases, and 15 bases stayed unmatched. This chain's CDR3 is CATLIISGTSHEQYF. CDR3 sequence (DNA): TGCGCCACCCTCATCATTTCCGGGACTAGCCACGAGCAGTACTTC.

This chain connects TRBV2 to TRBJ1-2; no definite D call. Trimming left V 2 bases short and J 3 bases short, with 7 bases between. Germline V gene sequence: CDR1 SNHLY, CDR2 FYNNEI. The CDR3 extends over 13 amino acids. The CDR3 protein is CASSERLHYGYTF. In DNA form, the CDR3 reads TGTGCCAGCAGTGAAAGGCTACACTATGGCTACACCTTC. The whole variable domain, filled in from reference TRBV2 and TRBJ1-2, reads EPEVTQTPSHQVTQMGQEVILRCVPISNHLYFYWYRQILGQKVEFLVSFYNNEISEKSEIFDDQFSVERPDGSNFTLKIRSTKLEDSAMYFCASSERLHYGYTFGSGTRLTVV.

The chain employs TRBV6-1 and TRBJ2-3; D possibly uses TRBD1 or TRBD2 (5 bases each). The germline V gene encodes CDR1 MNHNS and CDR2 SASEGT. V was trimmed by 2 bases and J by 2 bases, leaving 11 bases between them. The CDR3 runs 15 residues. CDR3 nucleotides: TGTGCCAGCAGTGAACTAGCCGGGGCCACAGATACGCAGTATTTT. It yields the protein CASSELAGATDTQYF.

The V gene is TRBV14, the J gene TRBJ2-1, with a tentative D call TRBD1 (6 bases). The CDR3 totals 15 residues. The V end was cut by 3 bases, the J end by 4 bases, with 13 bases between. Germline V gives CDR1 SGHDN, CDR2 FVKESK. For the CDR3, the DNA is TGTGCCAGCAGCCACCGAGGGGGAGTTTACAATGAGCAGTTCTTC. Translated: CASSHRGGVYNEQFF.

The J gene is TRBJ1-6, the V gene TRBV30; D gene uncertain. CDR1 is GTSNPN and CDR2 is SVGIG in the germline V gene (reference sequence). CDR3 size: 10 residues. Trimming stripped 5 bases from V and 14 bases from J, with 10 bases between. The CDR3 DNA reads TGTGCCTGGGGGGATTTGGCCCTCCACTTT. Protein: CAWGDLALHF. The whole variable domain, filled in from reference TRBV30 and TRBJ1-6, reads SQTIHQWPATLVQPVGSPLSLECTVEGTSNPNLYWYRQAAGRGLQLLFYSVGIGQISSEVPQNLSASRPQDRQFILSSKKLLLSDSGFYLCAWGDLALHFGNGTRLTVT.

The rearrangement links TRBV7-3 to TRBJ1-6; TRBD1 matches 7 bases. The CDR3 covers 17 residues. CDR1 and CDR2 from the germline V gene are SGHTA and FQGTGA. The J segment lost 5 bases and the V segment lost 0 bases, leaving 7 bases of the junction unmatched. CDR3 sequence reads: CASSLTGKGANNSPLHF. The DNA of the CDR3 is TGTGCCAGCAGCTTAACGGGGAAGGGGGCTAATAATTCACCCCTCCACTTT.

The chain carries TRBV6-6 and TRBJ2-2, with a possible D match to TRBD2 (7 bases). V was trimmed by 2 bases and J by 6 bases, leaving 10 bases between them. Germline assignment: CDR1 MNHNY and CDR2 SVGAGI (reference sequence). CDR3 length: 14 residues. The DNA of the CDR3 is TGTGCCAGCAGTTACGGGGGGGCGGCCGGGGAGCTGTTTTTT. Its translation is CASSYGGAAGELFF.